This record covers a single T cell receptor beta chain. Antigen specificity is unknown. The data were obtained in a study of human CD8 memory T cell subsets. By UMI-labeled 5' RACE, the TCR beta libraries were made. TCRdb re-called the 5' RACE reads; one entry per CDR3 protein, DNA not given. Reported are over 10,000 distinct CDR3 sequences; the ten largest clones contain 12% to 15%. This CDR3 spans 12 amino acids. Germline CDR1 MNHEY, CDR2 SVGEGT. Study conclusions and caveats: Sequencing was limited to the T cell receptor beta chain.

The clonotype originates from a human donor in good health. Material for sequencing was CD8+ T cells from PBMCs. This sequence joins TRBV6-2 or TRBV6-3 and TRBJ1-2. The CDR3 sequence is CASHKGLSGYTF.